The clone carrying this T cell receptor beta chain occurred once. Patients of the Seattle cohort, enrolled during active infection, were followed longitudinally. The data stem from a study of blood T cell repertoires in COVID-19. Study summary: Spain, Italy and the United States supplied samples that represented acute and convalescent COVID-19.

The germline gives CDR1 SGHDT, CDR2 YYEEEE. V was shortened by 3 bases and J by 0 bases, with 15 bases between the two germline ends. There are 17 residues in the CDR3. Produced via immunoSEQ multiplex PCR; TCRdb's table is partial and in-frame only. The sample includes some 220,000 clones, roughly 85% of them seen just once. This sequence was found in an older woman with COVID-19, enrolled during active disease. The sample comprised peripheral blood. The chain couples TRBV5-6 to TRBJ1-4, with a weak D call TRBD1 (6 bases). This chain's CDR3 is CASSSPTGPSTNEKLFF. For the CDR3, the DNA is TGTGCCAGCAGCTCCCCGACAGGACCTTCAACTAATGAAAAACTGTTTTTT.